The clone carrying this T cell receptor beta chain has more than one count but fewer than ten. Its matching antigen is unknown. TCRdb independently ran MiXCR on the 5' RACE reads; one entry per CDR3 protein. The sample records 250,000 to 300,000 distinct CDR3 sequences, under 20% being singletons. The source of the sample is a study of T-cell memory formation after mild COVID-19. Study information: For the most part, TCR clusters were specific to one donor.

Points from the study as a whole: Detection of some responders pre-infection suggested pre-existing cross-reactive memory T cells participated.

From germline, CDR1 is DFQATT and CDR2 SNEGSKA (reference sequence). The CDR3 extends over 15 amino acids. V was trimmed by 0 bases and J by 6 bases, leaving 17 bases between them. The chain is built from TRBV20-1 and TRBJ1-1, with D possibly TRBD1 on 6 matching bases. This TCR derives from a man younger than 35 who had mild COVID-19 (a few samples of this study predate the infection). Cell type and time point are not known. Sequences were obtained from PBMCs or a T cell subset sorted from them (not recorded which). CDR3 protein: CSARESQGRTPEAFF. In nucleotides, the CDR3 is TGCAGTGCTAGAGAGTCCCAGGGGAGAACCCCTGAAGCTTTCTTT.